The 4 T cell receptor beta chains presented below share a single source sample, sequenced in a study of blood T cell repertoires in COVID-19 (dated by TCRdb to about 2020). The library relied on the immunoSEQ multiplex PCR assay. TCRdb's version of the immuneACCESS table is confined to in-frame rearrangements and falls short of the full clone set. An unresolved V gene accounts for under half of the shortfall where checked; the remainder is of unknown origin. The table for this sample lists about 83,000 clones; 86% of them were counted only once. Together, the top ten hold 20% to 25% of the sample. The sample was peripheral blood. All receptors derive from a woman of 80 years or more in a cohort sampled during active or convalescent COVID-19.

V and J are TRBV7-9 and TRBJ1-4; 10 positions agree with TRBD1. The CDR3 extends over 15 amino acids. V shed 5 bases and J 7 bases; nucleotides not matched to a gene: 7. Germline V gene lookup returns CDR1 SEHNR and CDR2 FQNEAQ (reference sequence). For the CDR3, the DNA is TGTGCCAGCAGCGGAGGGACAGGGGCGTTTGAAAAACTGTTTTTT. This codes for CASSGGTGAFEKLFF.

This chain connects TRBV5-6 to TRBJ1-2, with D perhaps matching TRBD1 (5 bases). This CDR3 region has 12 residues. CDR1 and CDR2 from the germline V gene are SGHDT and YYEEEE. The V and J ends lost 5 bases and 5 bases respectively, with 10 bases between them. The CDR3 region has the DNA TGTGCCAGCAGTCCGGGGGGTTATGGCTACACCTTC. Protein: CASSPGGYGYTF.

This sequence joins TRBV10-3 and TRBJ1-5; D not resolved. This CDR3 has 14 amino acids. V lost 2 bases and J 3 bases, leaving 8 bases between the germline ends. Germline-derived CDR1 and CDR2 are ENHRY and SYGVKD. CDR3 bases: TGTGCCATCAGTGAGGGGCAGTTCAATCAGCCCCAGCATTTT. This gives the protein CAISEGQFNQPQHF.

The chain couples TRBV7-2 to TRBJ1-4, with 9 bases fitting TRBD1. CDR1 is SGHTA and CDR2 is FQGNSA in the germline V gene. V trimming: 4 bases; J trimming: 11 bases; junction bases outside the gene matches: 5. This CDR3 region has 13 residues. The CDR3: CASSSRTGAKLFF. Here the CDR3 DNA reads TGTGCCAGCAGCTCTAGGACAGGGGCGAAACTGTTTTTT.